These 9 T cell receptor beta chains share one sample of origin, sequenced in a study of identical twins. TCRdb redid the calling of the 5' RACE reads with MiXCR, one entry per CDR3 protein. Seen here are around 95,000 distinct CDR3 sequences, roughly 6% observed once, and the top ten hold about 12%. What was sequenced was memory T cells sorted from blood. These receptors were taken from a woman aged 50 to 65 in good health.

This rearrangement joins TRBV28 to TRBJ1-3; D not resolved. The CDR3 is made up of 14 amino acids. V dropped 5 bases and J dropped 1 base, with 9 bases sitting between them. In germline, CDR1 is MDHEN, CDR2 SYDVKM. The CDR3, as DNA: TGTGCCAGCAGTAGCAGTTTTTCTGGAAACACCATATATTTT. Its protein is CASSSSFSGNTIYF.

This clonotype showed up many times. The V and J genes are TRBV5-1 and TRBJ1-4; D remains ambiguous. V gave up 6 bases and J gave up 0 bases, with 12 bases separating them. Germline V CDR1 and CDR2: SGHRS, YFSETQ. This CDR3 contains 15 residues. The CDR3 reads CASKLTPATNEKLFF. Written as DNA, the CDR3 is TGCGCCAGCAAACTGACTCCAGCAACTAATGAAAAACTGTTTTTT.

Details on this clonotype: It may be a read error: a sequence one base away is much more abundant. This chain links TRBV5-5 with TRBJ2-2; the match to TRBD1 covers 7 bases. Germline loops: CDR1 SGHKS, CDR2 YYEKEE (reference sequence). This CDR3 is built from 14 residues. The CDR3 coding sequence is TGTGCCAGCAGCTTGGGACAGGGAGCCGGGGAGCGGTTTTTT. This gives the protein CASSLGQGAGERFF.

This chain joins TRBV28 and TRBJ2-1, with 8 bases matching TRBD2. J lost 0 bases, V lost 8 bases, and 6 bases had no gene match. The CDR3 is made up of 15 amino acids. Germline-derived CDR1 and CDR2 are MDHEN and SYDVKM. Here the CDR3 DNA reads TGTGCCAGCGGGTTAGCGGGGAGCTCCTACAATGAGCAGTTCTTC. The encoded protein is CASGLAGSSYNEQFF.

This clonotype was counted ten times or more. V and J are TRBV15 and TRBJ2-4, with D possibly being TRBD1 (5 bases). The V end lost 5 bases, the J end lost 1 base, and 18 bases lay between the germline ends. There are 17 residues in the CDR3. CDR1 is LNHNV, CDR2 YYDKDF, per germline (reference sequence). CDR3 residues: CATSGETQGRAKNIQYF. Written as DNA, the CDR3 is TGTGCCACCAGCGGGGAAACTCAGGGAAGGGCCAAAAACATTCAGTACTTC.

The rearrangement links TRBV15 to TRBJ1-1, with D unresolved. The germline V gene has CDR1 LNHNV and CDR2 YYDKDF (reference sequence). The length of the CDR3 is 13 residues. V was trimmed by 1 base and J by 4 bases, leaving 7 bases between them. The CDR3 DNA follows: TGTGCCACCAGCAGAGGGTTGGGCACTGAAGCTTTCTTT. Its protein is CATSRGLGTEAFF.

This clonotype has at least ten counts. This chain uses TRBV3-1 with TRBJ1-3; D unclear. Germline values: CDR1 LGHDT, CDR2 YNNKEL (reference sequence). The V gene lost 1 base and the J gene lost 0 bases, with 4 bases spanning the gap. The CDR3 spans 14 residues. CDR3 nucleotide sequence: TGTGCCAGCAGCCAAGCGGGCTCTGGAAACACCATATATTTT. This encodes CASSQAGSGNTIYF.

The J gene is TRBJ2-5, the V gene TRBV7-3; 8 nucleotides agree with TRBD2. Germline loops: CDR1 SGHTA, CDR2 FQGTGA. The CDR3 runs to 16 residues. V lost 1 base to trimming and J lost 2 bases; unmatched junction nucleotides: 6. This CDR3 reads CASSLSPSGSQETQYF. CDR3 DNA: TGTGCCAGCAGCTTAAGCCCTAGCGGGTCTCAAGAGACCCAGTACTTC.

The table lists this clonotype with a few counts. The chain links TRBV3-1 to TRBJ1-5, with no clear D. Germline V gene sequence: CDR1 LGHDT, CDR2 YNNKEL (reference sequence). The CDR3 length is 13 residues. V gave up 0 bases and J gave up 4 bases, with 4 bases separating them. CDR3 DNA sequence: TGTGCCAGCAGCCAAGAAGGTAATCAGCCCCAGCATTTT. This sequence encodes CASSQEGNQPQHF.